This T cell receptor beta chain is drawn from a study of cytomegalovirus exposure and HLA in healthy donors. Primers included in the PCR were 60 Vbeta and 13 Jbeta primers. TCRdb's table, derived via immunoSEQ multiplex PCR, lists solely in-frame clones and lacks some. The data show over 150,000 clones, 80% seen once. General observations from the study: Prediction of most subjects' HLA-A and HLA-B alleles by TCR beta sequences was reportedly accurate. What a later analysis reportedly showed was that an Asian-associated ancestry cluster had fewer N-insertions than the approximately 670-donor mean.

Concerning this clone: Antigen specificity is unknown.

Looked up from germline, CDR1 is SGDLS and CDR2 is YYNGEE. With V trimmed by 0 bases and J by 4 bases, 5 bases remained unmatched. This CDR3 comprises 16 residues. The sequenced sample consisted of PBMCs. This sequence joins TRBV9 and TRBJ1-3, with 9 nucleotides matching TRBD1. This TCR was sampled from a man aged 18 to 30 in good health and CMV-seropositive. The chain's CDR3 is CASSVGGQGMGNTIYF. In DNA form, the CDR3 reads TGTGCCAGCAGCGTAGGTGGACAGGGGATGGGAAACACCATATATTTT.